These 18 T cell receptor beta chains were all obtained from the same sample, sequenced in a study of blood T cell repertoires in COVID-19. Profiling relied on immunoSEQ multiplex PCR, and the TCRdb table lists in-frame clones only, not all of them. The table includes some 160,000 clones, around 80% detected once. The sample consisted of peripheral blood. These receptors originate from a man between 65 and 85 years old with active or convalescent COVID-19.

The genes are TRBV5-6 and TRBJ1-5, with D possibly being TRBD1 (6 bases). Trimming shortened V by 2 bases and J by 0 bases, and 12 bases separated the two germline ends. From germline, CDR1 is SGHDT and CDR2 YYEEEE. The CDR3 consists of 16 residues. This CDR3 is CASSFFDRPSNQPQHF. As DNA, the CDR3 is TGTGCCAGCAGCTTCTTTGACAGGCCTAGCAATCAGCCCCAGCATTTT.

The count of this clone is one. This chain joins TRBV11-3 and TRBJ1-1; 7 bases are shared with TRBD1. This CDR3 is 15 amino acids long. Germline CDR1 is SGHNT and CDR2 is YENEEA. The V segment lost 0 bases and the J segment 2 bases; nucleotides outside the gene matches: 3. The CDR3 is CASSLDGDSNTEAFF. The CDR3 DNA reads as TGTGCCAGCAGCTTAGATGGGGACAGTAACACTGAAGCTTTCTTT.

This chain links TRBV6-5 with TRBJ2-1, with D perhaps matching TRBD1 (5 bases). The germline CDR1 and CDR2 sequences are MNHEY and SVGAGI. The CDR3 has 14 amino acids. Between the trimmed V and J ends, which lost 7 bases and 4 bases, there was a span of 14 bases. The CDR3, as DNA: TGTGCCAGCACCCCTCGACAGACGTACAATGAGCAGTTCTTC. It translates to CASTPRQTYNEQFF.

The CDR3 region has the DNA TGTGCCAGCAGTTACTCGCTTCACGGGAACACTGAAGCTTTCTTT. It encodes CASSYSLHGNTEAFF. The V call is TRBV6-5, the J call TRBJ1-1; no clear D gene. The CDR3 is made up of 15 amino acids. The germline V gene encodes CDR1 MNHEY and CDR2 SVGAGI. V was trimmed by 0 bases and J by 1 base, leaving 9 bases between them.

The V gene is TRBV10-2, the J gene TRBJ1-4, with TRBD1 matching over 10 bases. Germline CDR1 is WSHSY and CDR2 is SAAADI. The V and J ends lost 3 bases and 7 bases, in that order; junction bases with no gene match: 5. The CDR3 totals 15 residues. CDR3 bases: TGCGCCAGCAGTGAAAAGGACAGGGGGTTTGAAAAACTGTTTTTT. Residues: CASSEKDRGFEKLFF.

This clone was detected only once. The chain is built from TRBV2 and TRBJ1-3; 7 nucleotides line up with TRBD1. The germline V gene has CDR1 SNHLY and CDR2 FYNNEI. The CDR3 spans 14 residues. V shed 7 bases, J shed 4 bases, and the junction held 7 bases outside the gene matches. The CDR3 DNA follows: TGTGCCAGCACTTCTGGGACAGTCGGAAACACCATATATTTT. As protein: CASTSGTVGNTIYF.

V is TRBV3-1 (or the pseudogene TRBV3-2) and J is TRBJ1-6; D might be TRBD1 (6 bases). The CDR3 is made up of 14 amino acids. Germline CDR1 is LGHDT and CDR2 is YNNKEL (reference sequence). V lost 5 bases, J lost 9 bases, and 14 bases lay in between. DNA for the CDR3: TGTGCCAGCAGCTCCCGGACAGTAGTTTCACCCCTCCACTTT. Amino acids: CASSSRTVVSPLHF.

This clone has a handful of counts. This chain connects TRBV27 to TRBJ2-7; a weak D match, TRBD1 (5 bases). V lost 1 base to trimming and J lost 3 bases, with 13 bases between them. The germline CDR1 and CDR2 sequences are MNHEY and SMNVEV (reference sequence). CDR3 size: 15 residues. In nucleotides, the CDR3 is TGTGCCAGCAGTTTATTGCCACATCAGGGCTACGAGCAGTACTTC. Its protein is CASSLLPHQGYEQYF.

The chain employs TRBV5-1 and TRBJ1-1; TRBD1 aligns across 8 bases. This CDR3 region has 14 residues. The V and J ends lost 4 bases and 5 bases, in that order; junction bases with no gene match: 7. Germline CDR1 reads SGHRS; CDR2 reads YFSETQ. CDR3 coding DNA: TGCGCCAGCAGCCGTGGACAGGGTGAGACTGAAGCTTTCTTT. This gives the protein CASSRGQGETEAFF.

This clone has more than one count but fewer than ten. The rearrangement joins TRBV19 to TRBJ2-3; TRBD2 aligns across 7 bases. V was clipped by 4 bases and J by 2 bases; unmatched bases: 6. Germline CDR1 reads LNHDA; CDR2 reads SQIVND (reference sequence). The CDR3 covers 15 residues. CDR3 sequence reads: CASSTLGGATDTQYF. The DNA of the CDR3 is TGTGCCAGTAGTACTTTGGGAGGGGCCACAGATACGCAGTATTTT.

V is TRBV18 and J is TRBJ2-5, with 7 bases fitting TRBD1. J lost 5 bases, V lost 3 bases, and 9 bases had no gene match. The germline V gene has CDR1 KGHSH and CDR2 LQKENI. This CDR3 has 15 amino acids. CDR3 bases: TGTGCCAGCTCACCCGGACAGGCCCTAGGGGAGACCCAGTACTTC. Residues: CASSPGQALGETQYF.

V and J are TRBV9 and TRBJ2-3, with D possibly being TRBD2 (5 bases). CDR3 length: 14 amino acids. Deletions cut 4 bases from V and 2 bases from J, with 11 bases between. Looked up from germline, CDR1 is SGDLS and CDR2 is YYNGEE. This chain's CDR3 is CASSLEAATDTQYF. The CDR3 nucleotides read TGTGCCAGCAGCTTGGAGGCTGCCACAGATACGCAGTATTTT.

The chain carries TRBV7-9 and TRBJ1-2; 7 bases line up with TRBD1. Losses at the gene ends were 5 bases for V and 6 bases for J; bases not matched to a gene: 12. Germline loops: CDR1 SEHNR, CDR2 FQNEAQ (reference sequence). The CDR3 is made up of 15 amino acids. The CDR3 bases are TGTGCCAGCAGCCAAGGACAGGCGAAAACTCATGGCTACACCTTC. As protein: CASSQGQAKTHGYTF.

In this sample, this clone turned up once. The genes are TRBV7-8 and TRBJ1-2; D is unresolved. The CDR3 is made up of 11 amino acids. Germline loops: CDR1 SGHVS, CDR2 FQNEAQ. Trimming pared 8 bases from V and 9 bases from J, leaving 13 bases between. The CDR3 loop is CASSPGYSYTF. CDR3 in DNA: TGTGCCAGCTCGCCCGGTTATAGCTACACCTTC. The whole variable domain, filled in from reference TRBV7-8 and TRBJ1-2, reads GAGVSQSPRYKVAKRGQDVALRCDPISGHVSLFWYQQALGQGPEFLTYFQNEAQLDKSGLPSDRFFAERPEGSVSTLKIQRTQQEDSAVYLCASSPGYSYTFGSGTRLTVV.

The chain is built from TRBV5-1 and TRBJ2-3, with 8 bases fitting TRBD2. Germline CDR1 is SGHRS and CDR2 is YFSETQ. V was clipped by 0 bases and J by 6 bases; unmatched bases: 6. This CDR3 contains 15 residues. CDR3 sequence (DNA): TGCGCCAGCAGCTTGGACGTTAGCGGGGTGGATACGCAGTATTTT. It yields the protein CASSLDVSGVDTQYF.

This chain links TRBV9 with TRBJ2-6, with 13 bases fitting TRBD2. V dropped 3 bases and J dropped 2; count of bases not matched to a gene: 5. Germline V lookup: CDR1 SGDLS, CDR2 YYNGEE. The CDR3 has 18 amino acids. The CDR3 DNA sequence: TGTGCCAGCAGCGCACGGACTAGCGGGGGAACTGGGGCCAACGTCCTGACTTTC. The encoded protein is CASSARTSGGTGANVLTF.

The genes are TRBV18 and TRBJ1-5; 7 bases agree with TRBD1. The CDR3 sequence is 16 residues long. J gave up 3 bases and V 0 bases, and 5 bases lay outside the gene matches. In germline, CDR1 is KGHSH, CDR2 LQKENI. The CDR3 loop is CASSPPNRGPNQPQHF. Written as DNA, the CDR3 is TGTGCCAGCTCACCACCGAACAGGGGACCCAATCAGCCCCAGCATTTT.

The J gene is TRBJ2-1, the V gene TRBV30; D possibly corresponds to TRBD1 (7 bases). With 1 base removed from V and 7 bases from J, the gap between germline ends came to 14 bases. Germline CDR1 is GTSNPN and CDR2 is SVGIG (reference sequence). The CDR3 spans 14 residues. The CDR3 protein is CAWSGGTDQNEQFF. CDR3 in DNA: TGTGCCTGGAGTGGCGGGACAGATCAAAATGAGCAGTTCTTC.